Listed here are 2 T cell receptor beta chains from one sample, sequenced in a study of T cells in Graves' hyperthyroidism and ophthalmopathy. Using RNA transcripts as the source, TCR beta CDR3 regions were amplified. The study used the HTBI primer set for a first-round RT-PCR of the TCR CDR3. MiXCR, applied by TCRdb to the multiplex PCR reads, yields one record per CDR3 protein. This sample carries roughly 710,000 distinct CDR3 sequences, around 40% of them seen once, and the ten largest clones take less than 35%. The sequencing input was blood. The receptors come from a woman between 35 and 50 years old with Graves' hyperthyroidism.

The rearrangement joins TRBV20-1 to TRBJ2-5; 9 positions match TRBD2. Judging by the DNA end, TRBJ2-1 fits better; the J call may be wrong. The CDR3 has 14 amino acids. Germline CDR1 DFQATT, CDR2 SNEGSKA (reference sequence). The CDR3 DNA follows: TGCAGTGCGTCCTTGGGCGGGAGGGCCGATGAGCAGTTCTTC. This gives the protein CSASLGGRADEQFF.

This clonotype was picked up a small number of times. V is TRBV7-2 and J is TRBJ2-6; D unclear. The V gene's germline CDR1 is SGHTA and CDR2 FQGNSA. The CDR3 runs to 17 residues. Between the trimmed V and J ends, which lost 5 bases and 0 bases, there was a span of 14 bases. CDR3 nucleotides: TGTGCCAGCAGCCCCGGACCGTTAAACTCTGGGGCCAACGTCCTGACTTTC. Amino acid sequence: CASSPGPLNSGANVLTF.